The next 7 T cell receptor beta chains were all read from a single sample in a study of T cells after yellow fever vaccination. MiXCR was run by TCRdb on the 5' RACE reads, yielding one entry per CDR3 protein. The table has around 88,000 distinct CDR3 sequences, about 14% seen once. This sample comprised CD8+ T cells not binding an NS4B(214-222) dextramer, sorted from PBMCs, obtained about 21 days after the first yellow fever vaccination. These receptors came from a man younger than 35 who received the YFV17D yellow fever vaccine.

The J gene is TRBJ1-4, the V gene TRBV4-2; 8 nucleotides agree with TRBD1. This CDR3 spans 18 amino acids. CDR1 is LGHNA, CDR2 YNFKEQ, per germline. The V and J ends lost 0 bases and 2 bases, in that order; junction bases with no gene match: 8. CDR3 nucleotide sequence: TGTGCCAGCAGCCAAGATCCCGGACAGGGCTTGACTAATGAAAAACTGTTTTTT. It codes for CASSQDPGQGLTNEKLFF.

V and J are TRBV9 and TRBJ2-2; tentative D call: TRBD1 (5 bases). V lost 1 base and J lost 6, with 10 bases in between. This CDR3 spans 14 amino acids. Germline loops: CDR1 SGDLS, CDR2 YYNGEE. The CDR3 loop reads CASSVNRYSGELFF. In DNA, the CDR3 is TGTGCCAGCAGCGTAAACAGGTATTCCGGGGAGCTGTTTTTT. Drawing the rest from reference TRBV9 and TRBJ2-2, the complete variable domain is DSGVTQTPKHLITATGQRVTLRCSPRSGDLSVYWYQQSLDQGLQFLIQYYNGEERAKGNILERFSAQQFPDLHSELNLSSLELGDSALYFCASSVNRYSGELFFGEGSRLTVL.

This clonotype was seen only a few times. The chain joins TRBV6-6 to TRBJ1-5; the D is unclear. CDR3 size: 9 residues. The ends were cut back, 8 bases at V and 8 bases at J, with 4 bases in the middle. The germline V gene has CDR1 MNHNY and CDR2 SVGAGI (reference sequence). CDR3 protein: CASGEPQHF. The CDR3 coding sequence is TGTGCCAGCGGGGAGCCCCAGCATTTT.

The chain carries TRBV6-2 or TRBV6-3 and TRBJ2-7; D remains unclear. The germline V gene has CDR1 MNHEY and CDR2 SVGEGT. With 4 bases removed from V and 4 bases from J, the gap between germline ends came to 14 bases. This CDR3 has 14 residues. Here the CDR3 reads CASSSPEQPYEQYV. CDR3 in DNA: TGTGCCAGCAGTTCACCCGAACAGCCGTACGAGCAGTACGTC.

By sample share, this clonotype is medium-sized (0.01 to 0.1%). DNA for the CDR3: TGTGCCAGCAGCCAGGGGGCCGGGACTAGCCGATCCTACAATGAGCAGTTCTTC. This codes for CASSQGAGTSRSYNEQFF. The rearrangement uses TRBV4-2 and TRBJ2-1, with 9 bases lining up with TRBD2. The CDR3 extends over 18 amino acids. With 3 bases clipped from V and 1 base from J, the junction kept 10 bases outside the gene matches. The V gene's germline CDR1 is LGHNA and CDR2 YNFKEQ.

The chain links TRBV5-1 to TRBJ2-3; D is unresolved. The germline CDR1 and CDR2 sequences are SGHRS and YFSETQ. Trimming removed 4 bases from V and 3 bases from J, with 9 bases in between. This CDR3 comprises 13 residues. In nucleotides, the CDR3 is TGCGCCAGCAGCCTCCGCGGTACAGATACGCAGTATTTT. As protein: CASSLRGTDTQYF.

This clonotype was seen only a few times. This rearrangement joins TRBV7-2 to TRBJ2-3; 8 bases agree with TRBD2. This CDR3 comprises 15 residues. Trimming removed 4 bases from V and 6 bases from J; junction bases left unmatched: 9. Germline CDR1 and CDR2: SGHTA and FQGNSA. CDR3 sequence reads: CASSSGVSGVDTQYF. The CDR3, as DNA: TGTGCCAGCAGCTCGGGGGTTAGCGGGGTGGATACGCAGTATTTT.